A selection of T cell receptor beta chains follows, all from one sample in a study of early T cells in non-severe SARS-CoV-2 infection. Via MiXCR, TCRdb re-called the 5' RACE reads, giving one row per CDR3 protein. The repertoire holds 80,000 to 100,000 distinct CDR3 sequences, with approximately 14% as singletons. Sequenced sample: whole blood. The receptors come from an adult who was a healthcare worker with PCR-confirmed SARS-CoV-2 infection or an uninfected control (not recorded which). Both conserved end residues are part of each CDR3. The order of the fields is D gene, CDR3 length, clone size, J gene, V gene, CDR3 DNA, CDR3 protein. A D gene is named only where the DNA matches it firmly. Clone size, where shown, is once, few, many, or a class for clones that have expanded.

>.|13|few|TRBJ2-7|TRBV9
TGTGCCAGCAGCGTAGGGACCACCTACGAGCAGTACTTC
CASSVGTTYEQYF
>.|11|.|TRBJ2-3|TRBV29-1
TGCAGCGTAGGTAGCACAGATACGCAGTATTTT
CSVGSTDTQYF
>.|15|many|TRBJ1-5|TRBV6-6
TGTGCCAGCAGTTATCAGACCCTACGCAATCAGCCCCAGCATTTT
CASSYQTLRNQPQHF
>TRBD1|16|few|TRBJ2-5|TRBV6-5
TGTGCCAGCAGTTACCGACAGGGGACGTACCAAGAGACCCAGTACTTC
CASSYRQGTYQETQYF
>TRBD2|17|few|TRBJ2-5|TRBV11-3
TGTGCCAGCAGCTCCCCCGGGACTAGCGGGGGAGGAGAGACCCAGTACTTC
CASSSPGTSGGGETQYF
>TRBD1|14|.|TRBJ2-7|TRBV5-4
TGTGCCAGCAGATCCGGGACAGGGATCTACGAGCAGTACTTC
CASRSGTGIYEQYF
>TRBD1|15|few|TRBJ2-1|TRBV6-2/TRBV6-3
TGTGCCAGCAGGCCCCCCGGGACAGGATACAATGAGCAGTTCTTC
CASRPPGTGYNEQFF
>.|13|many|TRBJ2-7|TRBV29-1
TGCAGCGGCACAGGGCCGAGCTCCTACGAGCAGTACTTC
CSGTGPSSYEQYF
>.|14|few|TRBJ2-3|TRBV11-2
TGTGCCAGCGCTATGGGGGCCCGCACAGATACGCAGTATTTT
CASAMGARTDTQYF
>TRBD2|19|few|TRBJ2-3|TRBV7-2
TGTGCCAGCAGCTTATATGGACTAGCGGGGGGGCTCGGCACAGATACGCAGTATTTT
CASSLYGLAGGLGTDTQYF
>.|17|.|TRBJ2-7|TRBV4-2
TGTGCCAGCAGCCCCCCCCGGTTGGCACAAAGCTCCTACGAGCAGTACTTC
CASSPPRLAQSSYEQYF
>TRBD1|15|few|TRBJ2-2|TRBV7-8
TGTGCCAGCAGTATCGACAGGGGCTCCGCCGGGGAGCTGTTTTTT
CASSIDRGSAGELFF
>.|15|few|TRBJ2-7|TRBV7-9
TGTGCCAGCACCACCCCGGGGAGTAGCTCCTACGAGCAGTACTTC
CASTTPGSSSYEQYF
>.|16|.|TRBJ2-3|TRBV5-1
TGCGCCAGCAGCGCGAGACAGGCGGGCGGAACAGATACGCAGTATTTT
CASSARQAGGTDTQYF
>TRBD1|16|few|TRBJ1-5|TRBV7-9
TGTGCCAGCAGCTTAGGCAACAGGGGGCTAAATCAGCCCCAGCATTTT
CASSLGNRGLNQPQHF
>TRBD2|15|.|TRBJ2-1|TRBV20-1
TGCAGTGCCATTAGGTATCGGGGGGCCTACAATGAGCAGTTCTTC
CSAIRYRGAYNEQFF
>TRBD1|13|.|TRBJ1-1|TRBV27
TGTGCCAGCAGTTTAACGACAGGGAATGAAGCTTTCTTT
CASSLTTGNEAFF
>.|13|few|TRBJ1-1|TRBV18
TGTGCCAGCTCACCAATGCGTCAGACTGAAGCTTTCTTT
CASSPMRQTEAFF
>TRBD1|14|few|TRBJ1-4|TRBV4-3
TGCGCCAGCAGCCATACCGGGACAGGCCAAAAACTTCTTTTT
CASSHTGTGQKLLF
>TRBD1|13|.|TRBJ1-2|TRBV29-1
TGCAGCGTTCTCGGGGCTACAGGGGCTGGCTACACCTTC
CSVLGATGAGYTF
>.|13|many|TRBJ2-7|TRBV6-2/TRBV6-3
TGTGCCAGCAGTTACTTCTCCCCGGGCGAGCAGTACTTC
CASSYFSPGEQYF
>.|16|.|TRBJ1-2|TRBV18
TGTGCCAGCTCACCAGAGCAACCAGGGTCGAACTATGGCTACACCTTC
CASSPEQPGSNYGYTF
>.|14|few|TRBJ1-6|TRBV6-1
TGTGCCAGCAGTCCGTCCTCCTATAATTCACCCCTCCACTTT
CASSPSSYNSPLHF
>.|12|once|TRBJ1-2|TRBV29-1
TGCAGCGTGCGGACGGATTACTATGGCTACACCTTC
CSVRTDYYGYTF
>.|12|.|TRBJ2-3|TRBV29-1
TGCAGCGCCAGGGTGAGCACAGATACGCAGTATTTT
CSARVSTDTQYF
>TRBD1|16|few|TRBJ2-2|TRBV4-3
TGCGCCAGCAGCCAGAGACAGGGTCCGCACACCGGGGAGCTGTTTTTT
CASSQRQGPHTGELFF
>.|13|many|TRBJ1-1|TRBV9
TGTGCCAGCAGCTTGGCGGATGGCGCTGAAGCTTTCTTT
CASSLADGAEAFF
>TRBD2|16|once|TRBJ2-3|TRBV11-1
TGTGCCAGCAGTTTTATCACGCGGGGGGGCCTTGATACGCAGTATTTT
CASSFITRGGLDTQYF
>TRBD2|16|few|TRBJ2-1|TRBV24-1
TGTGCCACCAGTGATCTAGCGGGGGGCCACCACAATGAGCAGTTCTTC
CATSDLAGGHHNEQFF